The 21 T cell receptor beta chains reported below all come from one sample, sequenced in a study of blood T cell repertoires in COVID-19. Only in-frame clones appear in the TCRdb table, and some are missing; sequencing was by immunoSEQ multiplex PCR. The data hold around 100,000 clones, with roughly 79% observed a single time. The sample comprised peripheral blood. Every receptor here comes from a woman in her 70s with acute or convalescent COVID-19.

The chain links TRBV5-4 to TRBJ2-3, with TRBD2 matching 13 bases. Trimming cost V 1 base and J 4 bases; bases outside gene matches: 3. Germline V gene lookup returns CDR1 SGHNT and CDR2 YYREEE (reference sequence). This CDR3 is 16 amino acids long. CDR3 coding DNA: TGTGCCAGCAGCTTGAGACTAGCGGGGGGTTCAGATACGCAGTATTTT. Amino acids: CASSLRLAGGSDTQYF.

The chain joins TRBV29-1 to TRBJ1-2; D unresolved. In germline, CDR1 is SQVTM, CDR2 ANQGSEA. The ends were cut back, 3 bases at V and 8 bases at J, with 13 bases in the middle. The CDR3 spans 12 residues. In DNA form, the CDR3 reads TGCAGCGTTGAGCGCCTTGGGCAGGGCTACACCTTC. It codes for CSVERLGQGYTF.

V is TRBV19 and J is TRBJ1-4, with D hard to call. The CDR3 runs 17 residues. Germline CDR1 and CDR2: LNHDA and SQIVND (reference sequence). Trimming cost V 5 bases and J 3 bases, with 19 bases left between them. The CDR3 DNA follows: TGTGCCAGTAGTCTAAGGAGCGATGCCTCATCTAATGAAAAACTGTTTTTT. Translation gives CASSLRSDASSNEKLFF.

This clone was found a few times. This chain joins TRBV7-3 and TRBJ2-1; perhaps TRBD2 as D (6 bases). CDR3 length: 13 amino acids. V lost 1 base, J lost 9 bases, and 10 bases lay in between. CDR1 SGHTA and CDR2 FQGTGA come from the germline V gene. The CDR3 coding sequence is TGTGCCAGCAGCTTAAAGCAGGGAGGTGAGCAGTTCTTC. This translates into CASSLKQGGEQFF.

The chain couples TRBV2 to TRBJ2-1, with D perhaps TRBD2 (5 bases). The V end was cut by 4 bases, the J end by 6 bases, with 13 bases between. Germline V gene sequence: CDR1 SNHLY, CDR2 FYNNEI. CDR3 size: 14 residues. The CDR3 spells CASSGDGVPNEQFF. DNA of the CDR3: TGTGCCAGCAGTGGAGACGGGGTTCCCAATGAGCAGTTCTTC.

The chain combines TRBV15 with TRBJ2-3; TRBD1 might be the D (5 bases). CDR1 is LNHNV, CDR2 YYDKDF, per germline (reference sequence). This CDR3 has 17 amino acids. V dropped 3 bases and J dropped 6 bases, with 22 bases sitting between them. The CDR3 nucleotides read TGTGCCACCAGCAGGACAGATTCCCCCTCTGGTGTGGATACGCAGTATTTT. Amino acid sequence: CATSRTDSPSGVDTQYF.

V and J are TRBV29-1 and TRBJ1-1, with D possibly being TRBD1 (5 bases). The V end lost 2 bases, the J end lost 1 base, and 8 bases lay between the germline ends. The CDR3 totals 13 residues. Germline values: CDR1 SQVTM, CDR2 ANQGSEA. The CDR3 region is CSVENGQNTEAFF. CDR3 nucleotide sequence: TGCAGCGTTGAAAACGGACAGAACACTGAAGCTTTCTTT.

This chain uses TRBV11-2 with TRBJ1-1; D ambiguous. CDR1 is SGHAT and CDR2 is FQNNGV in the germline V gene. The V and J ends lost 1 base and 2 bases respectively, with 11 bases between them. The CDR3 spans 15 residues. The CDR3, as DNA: TGTGCCAGCAGCTTAGTAGTAGGGAGTAACACTGAAGCTTTCTTT. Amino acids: CASSLVVGSNTEAFF.

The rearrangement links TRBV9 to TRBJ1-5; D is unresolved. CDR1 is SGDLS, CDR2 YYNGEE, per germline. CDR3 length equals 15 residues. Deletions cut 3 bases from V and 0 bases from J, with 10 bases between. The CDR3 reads CASSGTGDSNQPQHF. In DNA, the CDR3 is TGTGCCAGCAGCGGAACCGGGGATAGCAATCAGCCCCAGCATTTT. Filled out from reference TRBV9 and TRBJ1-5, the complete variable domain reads DSGVTQTPKHLITATGQRVTLRCSPRSGDLSVYWYQQSLDQGLQFLIQYYNGEERAKGNILERFSAQQFPDLHSELNLSSLELGDSALYFCASSGTGDSNQPQHFGDGTRLSIL.

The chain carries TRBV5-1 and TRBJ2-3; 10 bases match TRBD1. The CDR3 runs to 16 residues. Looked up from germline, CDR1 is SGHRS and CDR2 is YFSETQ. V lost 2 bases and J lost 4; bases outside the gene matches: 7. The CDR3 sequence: CASSFEGDRGSDTQYF. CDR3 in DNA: TGCGCCAGCAGCTTCGAGGGGGACAGGGGATCAGATACGCAGTATTTT.

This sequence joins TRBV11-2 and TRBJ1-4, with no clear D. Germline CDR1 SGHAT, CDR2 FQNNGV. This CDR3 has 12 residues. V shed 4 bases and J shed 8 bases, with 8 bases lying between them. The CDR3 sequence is CASSSSVEKLFF. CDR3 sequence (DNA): TGTGCCAGCAGCTCCTCGGTGGAAAAACTGTTTTTT.

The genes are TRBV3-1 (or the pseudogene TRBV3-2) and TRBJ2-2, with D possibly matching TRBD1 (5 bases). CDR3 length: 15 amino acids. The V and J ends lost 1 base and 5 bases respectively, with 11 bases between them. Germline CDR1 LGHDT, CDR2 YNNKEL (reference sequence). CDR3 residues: CASSQGVQVTGELFF. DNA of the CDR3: TGTGCCAGCAGCCAAGGGGTACAGGTTACCGGGGAGCTGTTTTTT.

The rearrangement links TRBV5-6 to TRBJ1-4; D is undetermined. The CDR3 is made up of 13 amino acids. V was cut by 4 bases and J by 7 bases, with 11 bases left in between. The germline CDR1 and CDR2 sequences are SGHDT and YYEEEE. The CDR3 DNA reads TGTGCCAGCAGCGCGGCCCTTGGTGAAAAACTGTTTTTT. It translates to CASSAALGEKLFF.

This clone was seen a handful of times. This chain's CDR3 is CASSRGATNEKLFF. The CDR3 DNA reads as TGTGCCAGCAGCAGGGGCGCGACTAATGAAAAACTGTTTTTT. The chain recombines TRBV13 with TRBJ1-4; tentatively, D is TRBD1 (5 bases). V shed 5 bases and J shed 2 bases, with 9 bases lying between them. CDR1 and CDR2 from the germline V gene are PRHDT and FYEKMQ (reference sequence). The CDR3 is 14 residues long.

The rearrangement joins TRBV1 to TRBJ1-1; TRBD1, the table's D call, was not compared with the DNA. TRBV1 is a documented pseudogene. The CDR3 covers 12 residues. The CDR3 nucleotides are TGCACCAGGGGGGACATATACACTGAAGCTTTCTTT. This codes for CTRGDIYTEAFF.

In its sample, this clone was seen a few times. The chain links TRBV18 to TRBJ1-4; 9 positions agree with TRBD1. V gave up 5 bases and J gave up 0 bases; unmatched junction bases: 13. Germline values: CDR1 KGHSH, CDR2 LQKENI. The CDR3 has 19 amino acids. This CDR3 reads CASSARTGGAGPTNEKLFF. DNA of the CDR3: TGTGCCAGCTCAGCAAGAACAGGGGGCGCGGGTCCAACTAATGAAAAACTGTTTTTT.

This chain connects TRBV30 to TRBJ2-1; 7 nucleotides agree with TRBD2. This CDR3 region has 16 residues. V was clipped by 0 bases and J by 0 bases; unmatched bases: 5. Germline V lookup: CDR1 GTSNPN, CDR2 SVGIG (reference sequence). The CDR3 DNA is TGTGCCTGGAGTGTTTGGGGGGGGAGCTCCTACAATGAGCAGTTCTTC. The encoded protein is CAWSVWGGSSYNEQFF.

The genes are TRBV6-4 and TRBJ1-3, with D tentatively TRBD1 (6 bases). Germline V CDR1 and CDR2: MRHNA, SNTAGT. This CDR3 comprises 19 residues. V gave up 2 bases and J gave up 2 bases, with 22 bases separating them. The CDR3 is CASSDPELISTGTGNTIYF. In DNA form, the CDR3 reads TGTGCCAGCAGTGACCCTGAATTAATTTCGACAGGCACTGGAAACACCATATATTTT.

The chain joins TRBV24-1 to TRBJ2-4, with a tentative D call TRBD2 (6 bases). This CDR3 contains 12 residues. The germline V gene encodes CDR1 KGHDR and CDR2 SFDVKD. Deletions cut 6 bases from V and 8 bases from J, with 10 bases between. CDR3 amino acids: CATSQEGYIQYF. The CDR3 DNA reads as TGTGCCACCAGTCAGGAGGGTTACATTCAGTACTTC.

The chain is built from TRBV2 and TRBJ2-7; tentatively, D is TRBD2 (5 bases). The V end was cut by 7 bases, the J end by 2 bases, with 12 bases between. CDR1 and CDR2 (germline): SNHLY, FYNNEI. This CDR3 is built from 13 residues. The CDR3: CASKASTTYEQYV. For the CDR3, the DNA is TGTGCCAGCAAGGCTAGCACAACCTACGAGCAGTACGTC.

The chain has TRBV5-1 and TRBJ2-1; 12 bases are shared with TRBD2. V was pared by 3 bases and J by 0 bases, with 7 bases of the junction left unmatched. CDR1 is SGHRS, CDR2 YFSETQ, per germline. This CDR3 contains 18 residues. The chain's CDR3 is CASSSPSGGAISYNEQFF. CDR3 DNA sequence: TGCGCCAGCAGCTCACCTAGCGGGGGGGCGATCTCCTACAATGAGCAGTTCTTC.